This entry is about one TCR beta chain. As yet, its antigen is unknown. The source of the sample is a study of T cell responses to AZD1222 COVID-19 vaccine. With 4 bases removed from V and 6 bases from J, the gap between germline ends came to 16 bases. CDR1 and CDR2 from the germline V gene are SGHTA and FQGNSA. CDR3 size: 14 residues. The data were produced by immunoSEQ multiplex PCR, yet TCRdb's version contains in-frame clones alone and is incomplete. The sample includes some 150,000 clones, roughly 88% of them seen just once. Study findings and constraints: Nearly half of spike-specific TCRs reportedly target variant regions that are unmutated in the B.1.351 and B.1.1.7 variants. The span of vaccine-associated CD4 TCRs extended across spike, with dominance at 160-218 and 743-854. The donors showed a predominance of white British ancestry and of females, with possible underestimation of clonal diversity.

The specimen comprised peripheral blood, sampled on day 0 of MenACWY control vaccination. The chain couples TRBV7-2 to TRBJ2-7; D is unclear. The clonotype was recovered from an adult in good health. Written as DNA, the CDR3 is TGTGCCAGCAGCTCCGAATCGTTGGGTATCGAGCAGTACTTC. Translation: CASSSESLGIEQYF. The whole variable domain, filled in from reference TRBV7-2 and TRBJ2-7, reads GAGVSQSPSNKVTEKGKDVELRCDPISGHTALYWYRQSLGQGLEFLIYFQGNSAPDKSGLPSDRFSAERTGGSVSTLTIQRTQQEDSAVYLCASSSESLGIEQYFGPGTRLTVT.